The 26 T cell receptor beta chains below all came from one sample that was sequenced in a study of cytomegalovirus exposure and HLA in healthy donors. PCR employed 60 Vbeta and 13 Jbeta primers. Assay used: immunoSEQ multiplex PCR; TCRdb lists only in-frame clones, some missing. The sample records some 190,000 clones, 65% to 85% being singletons. Input material: PBMCs. The receptors originated from a man aged 40-50 years in good health and CMV-seropositive.

The chain employs TRBV19 and TRBJ2-5, with 9 bases that match TRBD2. The CDR3 has 13 amino acids. CDR1 LNHDA and CDR2 SQIVND come from the germline V gene (reference sequence). Trimming cost V 5 bases and J 4 bases; bases outside gene matches: 2. The CDR3 sequence is CASSDSGRETQYF. The DNA for the CDR3 is TGTGCCAGTAGTGATAGCGGGAGAGAGACCCAGTACTTC.

The chain couples TRBV29-1 to TRBJ2-2; no definite D call. The germline V gene encodes CDR1 SQVTM and CDR2 ANQGSEA. CDR3 length: 16 amino acids. Trimming took 6 bases from V and 1 from J, leaving 18 bases between them. The CDR3 is CSVLIEFRKNTGELFF. For the CDR3, the DNA is TGCAGCGTCCTAATTGAGTTTCGTAAGAACACCGGGGAGCTGTTTTTT.

This clone occurred once. J is TRBJ2-1 and V is TRBV5-1, with 16 positions matching TRBD2. Germline CDR1 SGHRS, CDR2 YFSETQ. The CDR3 has 15 residues. V dropped 4 bases and J dropped 7; count of bases not matched to a gene: 2. This chain's CDR3 is CASSPGLAGGNEQFF. The CDR3, as DNA: TGCGCCAGCAGCCCGGGACTAGCGGGAGGGAATGAGCAGTTCTTC.

The chain combines TRBV2 with TRBJ1-1; D is unclear. Trimming removed 5 bases at V and 5 bases at J, with 15 bases between. Germline CDR1 is SNHLY and CDR2 is FYNNEI. The CDR3 is 14 amino acids. The CDR3 sequence is CASSPPSGPTEAFF. DNA for the CDR3: TGTGCCAGCAGTCCCCCCAGCGGGCCTACTGAAGCTTTCTTT.

This sequence joins TRBV6-6 and TRBJ1-5; the match to TRBD1 covers 9 bases. The germline gives CDR1 MNHNY, CDR2 SVGAGI (reference sequence). The CDR3 has 15 residues. Unmatched junction bases numbered 10, after V lost 6 bases and J lost 7 bases. CDR3 amino acids: CASRGGQGAAQPQHF. CDR3 DNA sequence: TGTGCCAGCAGGGGGGGACAGGGAGCGGCACAGCCCCAGCATTTT.

V is TRBV29-1 and J is TRBJ1-1; D is unclear. Germline values: CDR1 SQVTM, CDR2 ANQGSEA. This CDR3 has 13 amino acids. Deletions cut 7 bases from V and 1 base from J, with 13 bases between. The CDR3 DNA reads TGCAGCGCTAGACCCGCCCAGAACACTGAAGCTTTCTTT. Its protein is CSARPAQNTEAFF.

The chain joins TRBV6-5 to TRBJ2-3, with D perhaps TRBD2 (5 bases). The CDR3 runs 14 residues. Germline loops: CDR1 MNHEY, CDR2 SVGAGI. V lost 5 bases and J 2 bases, leaving 11 bases between the germline ends. This CDR3 reads CASSPTGTTDTQYF. CDR3 bases: TGTGCCAGCAGTCCTACGGGAACCACAGATACGCAGTATTTT.

Written as DNA, the CDR3 is TGTGCCAGCAGCACCCGGGACAATGAGCAGTACTTC. This codes for CASSTRDNEQYF. This chain joins TRBV5-4 and TRBJ2-7; maybe TRBD1 (6 bases). Germline V gene sequence: CDR1 SGHNT, CDR2 YYREEE (reference sequence). The CDR3 covers 12 residues. The V end was cut by 4 bases, the J end by 7 bases, with 12 bases between.

V and J are TRBV6-5 and TRBJ2-7, with 7 bases aligning to TRBD2. The CDR3 consists of 13 residues. CDR1 and CDR2 from the germline V gene are MNHEY and SVGAGI. Germline trimming cut 7 bases from V and 5 bases from J; bases unmatched to any gene: 8. The CDR3 nucleotides read TGTGCCAGCACTGGGCGGGAGTCAGACGAGCAGTACTTC. It encodes CASTGRESDEQYF.

The chain links TRBV5-4 to TRBJ1-3; D possibly corresponds to TRBD1 (6 bases). The CDR3 has 16 residues. From germline, CDR1 is SGHNT and CDR2 YYREEE (reference sequence). V gave up 4 bases and J gave up 0 bases, with 14 bases separating them. The CDR3 spells CASSPGQPRSGNTIYF. The CDR3 nucleotides are TGTGCCAGCAGCCCAGGACAGCCTCGCTCTGGAAACACCATATATTTT.

The table lists this clone with a few counts. The rearrangement links TRBV27 to TRBJ1-2; 7 bases are shared with TRBD1. CDR1 is MNHEY and CDR2 is SMNVEV in the germline V gene (reference sequence). Unmatched junction bases numbered 8, after V lost 4 bases and J lost 3 bases. This CDR3 is built from 15 residues. The CDR3 here is CASSSRQGRDYGYTF. Written as DNA, the CDR3 is TGTGCCAGCAGTTCCCGACAGGGTAGGGACTATGGCTACACCTTC.

The V and J genes are TRBV7-8 and TRBJ2-1, with D possibly TRBD2 on 5 matching bases. The CDR3 runs to 13 residues. Trimming took off 10 bases at V and 0 bases at J, with 10 bases between the two ends. CDR1 is SGHVS, CDR2 FQNEAQ, per germline. CDR3 nucleotide sequence: TGTGCCACTGCCCGGGGCTCCTACAATGAGCAGTTCTTC. It specifies CATARGSYNEQFF.

The J gene is TRBJ1-4, the V gene TRBV5-1; 12 bases match TRBD1. J gave up 7 bases and V 2 bases, and 9 bases lay outside the gene matches. Germline CDR1 and CDR2: SGHRS and YFSETQ. This CDR3 has 17 amino acids. The CDR3: CASSFGDRGPGTEKLFF. The CDR3 nucleotides read TGCGCCAGCAGCTTCGGGGACAGGGGGCCGGGTACTGAAAAACTGTTTTTT.

This clone was detected only once. The chain is built from TRBV27 and TRBJ2-1; the D gene is possibly TRBD1 (6 bases). The CDR3 is 17 amino acids. Germline V gene sequence: CDR1 MNHEY, CDR2 SMNVEV (reference sequence). Trimming pared 0 bases from V and 10 bases from J, leaving 22 bases between. The CDR3 DNA follows: TGTGCCAGCAGTTTATCCGTCCCACAGGGAGTAGTGGCGGAGCAGTTCTTC. It specifies CASSLSVPQGVVAEQFF.

V is TRBV6-5 and J is TRBJ1-5, with a weak D call TRBD1 (6 bases). The CDR3 extends over 13 amino acids. The germline CDR1 and CDR2 sequences are MNHEY and SVGAGI. V lost 6 bases and J lost 6, with 12 bases in between. The CDR3 nucleotides read TGTGCCAGCAGCCTAGGGGGGGGTCAGCCCCAGCATTTT. This translates into CASSLGGGQPQHF.

V usage is TRBV7-2 and J usage is TRBJ1-2, with a possible D match to TRBD1 (6 bases). Trimming took off 4 bases at V and 0 bases at J, with 18 bases between the two ends. In germline, CDR1 is SGHTA, CDR2 FQGNSA. CDR3 size: 17 residues. This CDR3 is CASSSGRGPGANYGYTF. The CDR3 nucleotides are TGTGCCAGCAGCTCAGGGCGGGGGCCCGGAGCTAACTATGGCTACACCTTC.

The rearrangement joins TRBV7-2 to TRBJ1-4, with D possibly TRBD1 on 5 matching bases. CDR1 SGHTA and CDR2 FQGNSA come from the germline V gene. The CDR3 spans 15 residues. The germline V and J ends were trimmed by 1 base and 8 bases, with 14 bases remaining between them. CDR3 region: CASSLGGTNGEKLFF. Written as DNA, the CDR3 is TGTGCCAGCAGCTTAGGCGGGACCAATGGGGAAAAACTGTTTTTT.

The rearrangement links TRBV7-3 to TRBJ1-5, with D possibly matching TRBD1 (5 bases). The V end lost 6 bases, the J end lost 4 bases, and 7 bases lay between the germline ends. Germline V CDR1 and CDR2: SGHTA, FQGTGA. The CDR3 is 12 amino acids. The CDR3 region is CASSPGNQPQHF. CDR3 DNA: TGTGCCAGCAGTCCAGGGAATCAGCCCCAGCATTTT.

This clone has just a few counts. This rearrangement joins TRBV5-1 to TRBJ1-1; weak D call: TRBD1 (5 bases). CDR1 is SGHRS, CDR2 YFSETQ, per germline. This CDR3 has 13 residues. V gave up 5 bases and J gave up 1 base, with 9 bases separating them. The CDR3: CASSRQGNTEAFF. In DNA, the CDR3 is TGCGCCAGCAGTAGGCAGGGGAACACTGAAGCTTTCTTT.

The chain has TRBV5-4 and TRBJ1-3; TRBD1 is a possible D gene (5 bases). Trimming left V 4 bases short and J 1 base short, with 9 bases between. The CDR3 consists of 14 residues. CDR1 SGHNT and CDR2 YYREEE come from the germline V gene (reference sequence). CDR3 protein: CASSLRGSGNTIYF. The CDR3 nucleotides are TGTGCCAGCAGCCTACGGGGGTCTGGAAACACCATATATTTT.

The chain uses TRBV5-1 and TRBJ2-2; 13 bases are a match to TRBD2. With 1 base clipped from V and 0 bases from J, the junction kept 3 bases outside the gene matches. This CDR3 is built from 18 residues. Germline loops: CDR1 SGHRS, CDR2 YFSETQ. The CDR3 loop is CASSLQGLAGANTGELFF. The CDR3 region has the DNA TGCGCCAGCAGCTTGCAAGGACTAGCGGGAGCGAACACCGGGGAGCTGTTTTTT.

The V call is TRBV27, the J call TRBJ2-5; D may be TRBD1 (6 bases). Germline values: CDR1 MNHEY, CDR2 SMNVEV (reference sequence). V lost 3 bases, J lost 5 bases, and 13 bases lay in between. This CDR3 comprises 14 residues. DNA of the CDR3: TGTGCCAGCAGTTTCAAACCGCAGGGGGAGACCCAGTACTTC. Translation gives CASSFKPQGETQYF.

The V gene is TRBV18, the J gene TRBJ2-5; perhaps TRBD2 as D (6 bases). The J call could be wrong; TRBJ2-7 is a better fit for the DNA end. The CDR3 has 14 residues. CDR1 is KGHSH and CDR2 is LQKENI in the germline V gene. Here the CDR3 DNA reads TGTGCCAGCTCACCGGACTATGGCTCCTACGAGCAGTACTTC. Amino acids: CASSPDYGSYEQYF.

This chain uses TRBV5-1 with TRBJ1-3, with 9 positions matching TRBD1. The V gene end was trimmed by 4 bases and the J gene end by 4 bases; junction bases not matched to a gene: 9. CDR1 is SGHRS and CDR2 is YFSETQ in the germline V gene. The CDR3 totals 16 residues. The CDR3 DNA is TGCGCCAGCAGCGTCTCCGGGACAGGGCTCGGAAACACCATATATTTT. Translating gives CASSVSGTGLGNTIYF. Combining the CDR3 with reference TRBV5-1 and TRBJ1-3 gives the whole variable domain KAGVTQTPRYLIKTRGQQVTLSCSPISGHRSVSWYQQTPGQGLQFLFEYFSETQRNKGNFPGRFSGRQFSNSRSEMNVSTLELGDSALYLCASSVSGTGLGNTIYFGEGSWLTVV.

J is TRBJ2-7 and V is TRBV7-2; 12 bases are shared with TRBD2. Germline V gene data show CDR1 as SGHTA and CDR2 as FQGNSA. This CDR3 region has 15 residues. Trimming removed 4 bases from V and 7 bases from J; junction bases left unmatched: 8. This CDR3 is CASSSGASGREEQYF. Written as DNA, the CDR3 is TGTGCCAGCAGCTCCGGGGCTAGCGGGAGGGAGGAGCAGTACTTC.

The J gene is TRBJ1-2, the V gene TRBV7-9; TRBD1 matches at 7 bases. This CDR3 is built from 17 residues. V was pared by 2 bases and J by 4 bases, with 13 bases of the junction left unmatched. CDR1 SEHNR and CDR2 FQNEAQ come from the germline V gene (reference sequence). DNA for the CDR3: TGTGCCAGCAGCTTATCGGGCCGGGACAGACCGCCCTATGGCTACACCTTC. It codes for CASSLSGRDRPPYGYTF.